Listed below are T cell receptor beta chains from one sample, sequenced in a study of blood T cell repertoires in COVID-19. The data were produced by immunoSEQ multiplex PCR, yet TCRdb's version contains in-frame clones alone and is incomplete. This table has 250,000 to 300,000 clones, 89% appearing once. The sample comprised peripheral blood. The receptors stem from a woman aged 60-75 years with acute or convalescent COVID-19. Each CDR3 is given with its conserved first and last residue. The order of the fields is V gene, D gene, CDR3 length, J gene, clone size, CDR3 protein, CDR3 DNA. The D gene is left open where the match is weak. Where a row states a size, it is once, few, many or the class of an expanded clone; other rows omit it.

>TRBV5-1|TRBD2|17|TRBJ2-2|NA
CASSLVSGGANTGELFF
TGCGCCAGCAGCTTAGTCAGCGGGGGGGCGAACACCGGGGAGCTGTTTTTT
>TRBV6-5|TRBD1|15|TRBJ1-1|NA
CASSLTGTGNTEAFF
TGTGCCAGCAGCCTCACCGGGACAGGGAACACTGAAGCTTTCTTT
>TRBV19|NA|16|TRBJ1-1|NA
CASSIVGDSFDTEAFF
TGTGCCAGTAGTATAGTAGGAGACAGCTTTGACACTGAAGCTTTCTTT
>TRBV15|TRBD2|14|TRBJ2-1|NA
CATSRGTSGSEQFF
TGTGCCACCAGCAGGGGGACTAGCGGGAGCGAGCAGTTCTTC
>TRBV11-2|NA|15|TRBJ2-7|NA
CASSLGGGMSYEQYF
TGTGCCAGCAGCTTAGGAGGAGGGATGAGTTACGAGCAGTACTTC
>TRBV19|NA|13|TRBJ2-1|NA
CASSPRTVDEQFF
TGTGCCAGTAGTCCGCGGACAGTAGATGAGCAGTTCTTC
>TRBV10-1|NA|13|TRBJ1-5|NA
CASSTLGHQPQHF
TGCGCCAGCAGTACTCTCGGTCATCAGCCCCAGCATTTT
>TRBV19|TRBD1|13|TRBJ1-1|NA
CASSGDRGTEAFF
TGTGCCAGTAGTGGGGACAGGGGGACTGAAGCTTTCTTT
>TRBV29-1|TRBD1|12|TRBJ2-5|NA
CSVDVGQGFTYF
TGCAGCGTTGATGTGGGACAGGGGTTTACTTACTTC
>TRBV9|TRBD1|17|TRBJ1-6|NA
CASSPWGTARFDAPLHF
TGTGCCAGCAGCCCTTGGGGGACAGCCCGTTTCGACGCACCCCTCCACTTT
>TRBV6-5|TRBD1|14|TRBJ1-1|NA
CASRSFAGGTEAFF
TGTGCCAGCAGATCATTCGCAGGGGGGACTGAAGCTTTCTTT
>TRBV18|TRBD1|14|TRBJ1-2|few
CASSPGQGGYGYTF
TGTGCCAGCTCACCCGGACAGGGAGGCTATGGCTACACCTTC
>TRBV11-2|NA|15|TRBJ1-1|NA
CASSLSPRAYSEAFF
TGTGCCAGCAGCTTATCCCCCAGGGCTTATAGTGAAGCTTTCTTT
>TRBV25-1|TRBD1|15|TRBJ2-5|NA
CASSEGQGWGETQYF
TGTGCCAGCAGTGAAGGACAGGGTTGGGGGGAGACCCAGTACTTC
>TRBV7-2|TRBD1|16|TRBJ2-2|NA
CASSLWGTENTGELFF
TGTGCCAGCAGCTTATGGGGGACAGAGAACACCGGGGAGCTGTTTTTT
>TRBV7-9|TRBD1|17|TRBJ2-2|few
CASSLPFGQGQAGELFF
TGTGCCAGCAGCCTCCCGTTTGGGCAGGGACAGGCCGGGGAGCTGTTTTTT
>TRBV29-1|TRBD1|13|TRBJ1-2|NA
CSLDREGSYGYTF
TGCAGCCTTGACAGGGAGGGAAGCTATGGCTACACCTTC
>TRBV5-8|NA|16|TRBJ1-4|NA
CASSLARGAPNEKLFF
TGTGCCAGCAGCTTGGCCCGGGGGGCCCCTAATGAAAAACTGTTTTTT
>TRBV6-2/TRBV6-3|NA|15|TRBJ2-7|NA
CASSYNAGAAYEQYF
TGTGCCAGCAGTTATAACGCGGGCGCAGCCTACGAGCAGTACTTC
>TRBV10-3|NA|15|TRBJ1-3|NA
CAISESRSSGNTIYF
TGTGCCATCAGTGAGTCGAGAAGTTCTGGAAACACCATATATTTT
>TRBV6-5|NA|14|TRBJ2-7|NA
CASSYFSTTYEQYF
TGTGCCAGCAGTTACTTCAGTACAACCTACGAGCAGTACTTC
>TRBV18|TRBD1|14|TRBJ1-4|NA
CASSPGTGSEKLFF
TGTGCCAGCTCACCGGGGACAGGGAGTGAAAAACTGTTTTTT
>TRBV6-5|NA|12|TRBJ1-2|NA
CASSYSSAGYTF
TGTGCCAGCAGTTACTCGAGTGCTGGCTACACCTTC
>TRBV5-1|TRBD1|15|TRBJ1-1|NA
CASSFTGVWNTEAFF
TGCGCCAGCAGCTTTACAGGGGTCTGGAACACTGAAGCTTTCTTT
>TRBV19|NA|14|TRBJ2-4|NA
CASSIDHKRNIQYF
TGTGCCAGTAGTATAGATCACAAAAGAAACATTCAGTACTTC
>TRBV9|NA|14|TRBJ2-7|NA
CASSVGQISYEQYF
TGTGCCAGCAGCGTAGGGCAGATCTCCTACGAGCAGTACTTC
>TRBV7-2|TRBD1|14|TRBJ1-2|NA
CASSLADRASGYTF
TGTGCCAGCAGCTTAGCCGACAGGGCTAGTGGCTACACCTTC
>TRBV6-5|NA|13|TRBJ1-2|NA
CASSPTTGYGYTF
TGTGCCAGCAGCCCCACGACTGGTTATGGCTACACCTTC
>TRBV5-6|NA|15|TRBJ2-3|NA
CASRGTRTSTDTQYF
TGTGCCAGCAGGGGGACACGGACTAGCACAGATACGCAGTATTTT
>TRBV4-2|TRBD2|16|TRBJ2-1|NA
CASSQEGGFSYNEQFF
TGTGCCAGCAGCCAAGAGGGGGGGTTCTCCTACAATGAGCAGTTCTTC
>TRBV24-1|TRBD1|16|TRBJ2-2|NA
CATSDFGQGRTGELFF
TGTGCCACCAGTGATTTCGGACAGGGGAGGACCGGGGAGCTGTTTTTT
>TRBV5-6|NA|15|TRBJ1-1|NA
CASSGATGRFDEAFF
TGTGCCAGCAGCGGCGCTACAGGAAGATTTGATGAAGCTTTCTTT
>TRBV27|TRBD1|15|TRBJ1-2|NA
CASSYPGQLYDGYTF
TGTGCCAGCAGTTATCCGGGACAGCTATATGACGGCTACACCTTC
>TRBV27|NA|15|TRBJ2-1|NA
CASSRRGSYYNEQFF
TGTGCCAGCTCCCGTAGGGGCTCTTACTACAATGAGCAGTTCTTC
>TRBV7-9|TRBD2|14|TRBJ2-1|NA
CASSPPAGGYEQFF
TGTGCCAGCAGCCCCCCGGCGGGAGGGTATGAGCAGTTCTTC
>TRBV2|NA|12|TRBJ1-2|few
CASITTVHGYTF
TGTGCCAGCATTACGACAGTGCATGGCTACACCTTC
>TRBV24-1|NA|15|TRBJ2-3|NA
CATSDQTKSTDTQYF
TGTGCCACCAGTGACCAAACTAAGAGCACAGATACGCAGTATTTT
>TRBV6-4|NA|13|TRBJ1-6|NA
CASSESRDSPLHF
TGTGCCAGCAGTGAGAGTCGGGATTCACCCCTCCACTTT
>TRBV4-1|NA|18|TRBJ1-5|NA
CASSQDSPGVGDNQPQHF
TGCGCCAGCAGCCAAGATAGTCCAGGGGTGGGGGACAATCAGCCCCAGCATTTT
>TRBV3-1/TRBV3-2|NA|12|TRBJ1-2|NA
CASSPSGQGYTF
TGTGCCAGCAGCCCCTCAGGACAGGGCTACACCTTC
>TRBV4-1|TRBD1|16|TRBJ1-4|NA
CASSPEGTGAYEKLFF
TGCGCCAGCAGCCCAGAGGGCACAGGGGCGTATGAAAAACTGTTTTTT
>TRBV29-1|NA|13|TRBJ2-7|NA
CSVPGLTPYEQYF
TGCAGCGTTCCGGGACTCACTCCCTACGAGCAGTACTTC
>TRBV18|TRBD1|17|TRBJ1-2|NA
CASSRPGQGAVLGGYTF
TGTGCCAGCTCACGCCCGGGACAGGGGGCGGTTCTCGGTGGCTACACCTTC
>TRBV6-2/TRBV6-3|NA|15|TRBJ2-7|NA
CASSYARGASYEQYF
TGTGCCAGCAGTTACGCTCGGGGGGCTTCCTACGAGCAGTACTTC
>TRBV5-8|NA|13|TRBJ2-7|once
CASSSSQGYEQYF
TGTGCCAGCAGCTCATCACAGGGCTACGAGCAGTACTTC